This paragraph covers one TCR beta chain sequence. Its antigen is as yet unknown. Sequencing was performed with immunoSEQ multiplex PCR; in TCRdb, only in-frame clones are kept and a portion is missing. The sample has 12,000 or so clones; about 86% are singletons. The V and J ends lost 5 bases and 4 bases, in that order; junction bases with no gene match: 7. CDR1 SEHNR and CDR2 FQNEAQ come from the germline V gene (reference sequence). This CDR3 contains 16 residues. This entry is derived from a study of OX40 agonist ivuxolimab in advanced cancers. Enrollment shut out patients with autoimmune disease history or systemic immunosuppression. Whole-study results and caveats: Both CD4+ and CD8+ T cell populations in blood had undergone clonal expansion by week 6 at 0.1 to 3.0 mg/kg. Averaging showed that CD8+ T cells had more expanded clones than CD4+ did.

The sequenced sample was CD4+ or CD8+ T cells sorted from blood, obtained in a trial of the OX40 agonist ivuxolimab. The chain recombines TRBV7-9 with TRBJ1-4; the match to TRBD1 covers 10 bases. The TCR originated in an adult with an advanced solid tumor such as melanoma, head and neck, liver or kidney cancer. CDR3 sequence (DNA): TGTGCCAGCAGCCTAGACAGGGGGCGAAGTAATGAAAAACTGTTTTTT. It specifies CASSLDRGRSNEKLFF.